This TCR beta chain was identified during a study of OX40 agonist ivuxolimab in advanced cancers. On cycle 4 day 1 and cycle 7 day 1, as well as at baseline, blood was sampled. Remarks on this clone: Its target is unknown.

There are 18 residues in the CDR3. Unmatched junction bases numbered 14, after V lost 5 bases and J lost 0 bases. Germline V gives CDR1 SGHTA, CDR2 FQGNSA. Clones were read by immunoSEQ multiplex PCR, and TCRdb kept only the in-frame ones, dropping some. The profile shows roughly 57,000 clones, approximately 75% of them singletons. Overall study findings and caveats: CD8+ T cells were the subset that, on average, had more expanded clones than CD4+. CD4+ and CD8+ blood T cells expanded clonally by week 6 at 0.1 to 3.0 mg/kg.

Material: CD4+ or CD8+ T cells sorted from blood, obtained in a trial of the OX40 agonist ivuxolimab. The genes are TRBV7-2 and TRBJ2-7; 9 nucleotides agree with TRBD2. This TCR derives from an adult with an advanced solid tumor such as melanoma, head and neck, liver or kidney cancer. The DNA of the CDR3 is TGTGCCAGCAGCCCTCCTCGATTTCTAGCGGGAAGCTCCTACGAGCAGTACTTC. It codes for CASSPPRFLAGSSYEQYF. The variable domain in full, with the rest retrieved from reference TRBV7-2 and TRBJ2-7, is GAGVSQSPSNKVTEKGKDVELRCDPISGHTALYWYRQSLGQGLEFLIYFQGNSAPDKSGLPSDRFSAERTGGSVSTLTIQRTQQEDSAVYLCASSPPRFLAGSSYEQYFGPGTRLTVT.